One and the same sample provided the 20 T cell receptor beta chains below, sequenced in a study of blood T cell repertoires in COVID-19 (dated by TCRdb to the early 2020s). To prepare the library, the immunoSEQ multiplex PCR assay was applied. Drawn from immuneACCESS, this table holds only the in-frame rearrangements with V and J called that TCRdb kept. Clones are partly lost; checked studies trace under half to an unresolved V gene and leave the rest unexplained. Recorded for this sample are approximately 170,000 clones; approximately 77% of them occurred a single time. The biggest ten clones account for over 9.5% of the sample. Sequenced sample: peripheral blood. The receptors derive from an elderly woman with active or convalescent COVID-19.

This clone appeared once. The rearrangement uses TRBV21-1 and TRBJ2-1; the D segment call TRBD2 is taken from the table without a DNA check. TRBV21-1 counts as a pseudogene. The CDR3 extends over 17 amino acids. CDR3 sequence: CASRRASGSRSYNEQFF. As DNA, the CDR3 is TGTGCCAGCAGGAGGGCTAGCGGGAGCCGCTCCTACAATGAGCAGTTCTTC.

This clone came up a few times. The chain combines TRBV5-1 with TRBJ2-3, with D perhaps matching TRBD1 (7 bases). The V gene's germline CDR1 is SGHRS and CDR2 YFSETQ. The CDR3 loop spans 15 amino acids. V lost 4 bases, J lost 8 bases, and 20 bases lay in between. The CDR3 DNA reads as TGCGCCAGCAGCGCCCTCGGGACAGAGGGGGGTACGCAGTATTTT. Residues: CASSALGTEGGTQYF.

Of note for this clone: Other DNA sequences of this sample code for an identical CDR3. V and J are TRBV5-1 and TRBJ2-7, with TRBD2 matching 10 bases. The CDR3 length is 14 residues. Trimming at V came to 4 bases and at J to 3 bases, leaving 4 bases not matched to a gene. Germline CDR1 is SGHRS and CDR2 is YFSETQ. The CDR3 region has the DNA TGCGCCAGCAGCCCGGGGACTAGCGTCTACGAGCAGTACTTC. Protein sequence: CASSPGTSVYEQYF.

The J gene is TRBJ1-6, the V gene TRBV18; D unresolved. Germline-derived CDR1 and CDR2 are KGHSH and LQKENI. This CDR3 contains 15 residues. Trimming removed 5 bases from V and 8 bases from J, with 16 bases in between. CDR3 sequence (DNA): TGTGCCAGCTCAAGAGACGCCGCACTAGATTCACCCCTCCACTTT. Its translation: CASSRDAALDSPLHF.

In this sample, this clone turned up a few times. CDR3 loop: CASSRTDTGELFF. The CDR3, as DNA: TGTGCCAGCAGCCGGACAGACACCGGGGAGCTGTTTTTT. J is TRBJ2-2 and V is TRBV5-4, with D perhaps TRBD1 (6 bases). CDR3 length equals 13 residues. Trimming removed 4 bases from V and 3 bases from J, with 7 bases in between. The germline V gene encodes CDR1 SGHNT and CDR2 YYREEE (reference sequence).

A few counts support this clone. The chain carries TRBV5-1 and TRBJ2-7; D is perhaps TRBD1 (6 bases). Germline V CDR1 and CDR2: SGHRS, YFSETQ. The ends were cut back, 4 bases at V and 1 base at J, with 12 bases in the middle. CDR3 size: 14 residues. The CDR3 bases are TGCGCCAGCAGCCCAGGGGATTGGTCCTACGAGCAGTACTTC. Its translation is CASSPGDWSYEQYF.

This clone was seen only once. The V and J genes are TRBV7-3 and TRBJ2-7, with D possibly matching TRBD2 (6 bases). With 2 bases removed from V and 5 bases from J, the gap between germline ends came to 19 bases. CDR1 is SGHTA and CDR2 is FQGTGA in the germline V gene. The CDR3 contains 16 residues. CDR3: CASSLEVGAGSHEQYF. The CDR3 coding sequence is TGTGCCAGCAGCTTAGAGGTCGGGGCGGGGTCACACGAGCAGTACTTC.

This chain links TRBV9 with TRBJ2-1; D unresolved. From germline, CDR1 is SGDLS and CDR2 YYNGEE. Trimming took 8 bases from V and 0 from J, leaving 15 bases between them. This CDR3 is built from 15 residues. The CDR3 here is CASALADSSYNEQFF. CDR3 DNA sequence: TGTGCCAGTGCGCTCGCGGATAGCTCCTACAATGAGCAGTTCTTC. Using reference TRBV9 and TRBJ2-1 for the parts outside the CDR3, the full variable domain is DSGVTQTPKHLITATGQRVTLRCSPRSGDLSVYWYQQSLDQGLQFLIQYYNGEERAKGNILERFSAQQFPDLHSELNLSSLELGDSALYFCASALADSSYNEQFFGPGTRLTVL.

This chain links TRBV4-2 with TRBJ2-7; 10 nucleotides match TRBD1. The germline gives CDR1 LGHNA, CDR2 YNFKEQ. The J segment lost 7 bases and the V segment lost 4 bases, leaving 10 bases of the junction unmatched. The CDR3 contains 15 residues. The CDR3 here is CASSPPGQGFREQYF. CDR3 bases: TGTGCCAGCAGCCCACCGGGACAGGGGTTTCGGGAGCAGTACTTC.

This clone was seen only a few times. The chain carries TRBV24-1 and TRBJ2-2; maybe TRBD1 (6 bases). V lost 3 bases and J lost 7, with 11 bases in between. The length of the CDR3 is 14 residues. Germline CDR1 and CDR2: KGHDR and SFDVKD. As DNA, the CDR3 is TGTGCCACCAGTGATCCGACAGGTAACGGGGAGCTGTTTTTT. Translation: CATSDPTGNGELFF.

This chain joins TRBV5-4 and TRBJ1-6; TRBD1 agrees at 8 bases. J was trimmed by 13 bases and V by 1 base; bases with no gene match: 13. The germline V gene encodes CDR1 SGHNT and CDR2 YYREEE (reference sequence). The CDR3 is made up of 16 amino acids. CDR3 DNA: TGTGCCAGCAGCTTGATGTCGGACAGGGAAACTTTTCCCCTCCACTTT. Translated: CASSLMSDRETFPLHF.

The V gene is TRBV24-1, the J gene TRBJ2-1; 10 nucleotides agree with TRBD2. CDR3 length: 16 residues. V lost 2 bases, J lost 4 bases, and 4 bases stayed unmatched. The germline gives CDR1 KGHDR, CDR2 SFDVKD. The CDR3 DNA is TGTGCCACCAGTGATTCGCTAGCGGGAGCGTACAATGAGCAGTTCTTC. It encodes CATSDSLAGAYNEQFF.

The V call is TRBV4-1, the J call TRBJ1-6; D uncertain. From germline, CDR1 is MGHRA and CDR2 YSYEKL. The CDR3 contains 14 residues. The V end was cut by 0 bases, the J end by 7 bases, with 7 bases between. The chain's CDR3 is CASSQEAGNSPLHF. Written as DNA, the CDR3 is TGCGCCAGCAGCCAAGAAGCGGGGAATTCACCCCTCCACTTT.

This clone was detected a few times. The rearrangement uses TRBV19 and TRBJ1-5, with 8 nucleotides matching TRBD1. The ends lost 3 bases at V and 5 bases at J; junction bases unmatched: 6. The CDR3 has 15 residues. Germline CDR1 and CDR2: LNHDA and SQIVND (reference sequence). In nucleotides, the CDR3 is TGTGCCAGTAGTATCCCCGGACAGGGCGATCAGCCCCAGCATTTT. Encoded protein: CASSIPGQGDQPQHF.

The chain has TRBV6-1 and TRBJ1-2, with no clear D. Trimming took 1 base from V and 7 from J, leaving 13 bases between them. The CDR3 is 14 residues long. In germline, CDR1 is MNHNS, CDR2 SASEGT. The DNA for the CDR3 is TGTGCCAGCAGTGAAGGGCCGGGCGCGGGTGGCTACACCTTC. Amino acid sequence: CASSEGPGAGGYTF.

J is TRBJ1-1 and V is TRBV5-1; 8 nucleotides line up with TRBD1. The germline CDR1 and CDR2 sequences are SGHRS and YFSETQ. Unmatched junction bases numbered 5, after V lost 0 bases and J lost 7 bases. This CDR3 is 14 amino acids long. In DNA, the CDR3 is TGCGCCAGCAGCTTGGGGACAGGGATTAGTGAAGCTTTCTTT. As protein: CASSLGTGISEAFF.

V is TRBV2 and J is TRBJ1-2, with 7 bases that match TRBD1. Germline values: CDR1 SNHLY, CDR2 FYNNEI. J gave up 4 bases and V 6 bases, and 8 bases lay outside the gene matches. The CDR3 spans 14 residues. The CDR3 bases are TGTGCCAGCAGCCTCAGGACAGGCAGCTATGGCTACACCTTC. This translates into CASSLRTGSYGYTF.

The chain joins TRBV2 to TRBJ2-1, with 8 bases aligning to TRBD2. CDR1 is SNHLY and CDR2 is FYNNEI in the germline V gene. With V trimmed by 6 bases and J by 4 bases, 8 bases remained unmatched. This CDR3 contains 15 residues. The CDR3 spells CASSSQAGGYNEQFF. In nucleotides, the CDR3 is TGTGCCAGCAGCTCACAGGCGGGGGGATACAATGAGCAGTTCTTC.

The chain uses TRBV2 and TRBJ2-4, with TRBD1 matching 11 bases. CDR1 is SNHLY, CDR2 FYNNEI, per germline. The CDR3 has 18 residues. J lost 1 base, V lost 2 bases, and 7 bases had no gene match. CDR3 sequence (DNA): TGTGCCAGCAGTGAAAGGACAGGGGGCGTTAGGGCCAAAAACATTCAGTACTTC. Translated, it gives CASSERTGGVRAKNIQYF.

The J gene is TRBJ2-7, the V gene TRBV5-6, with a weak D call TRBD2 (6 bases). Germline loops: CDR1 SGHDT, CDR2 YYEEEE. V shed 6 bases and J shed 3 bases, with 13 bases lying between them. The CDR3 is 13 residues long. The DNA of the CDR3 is TGTGCCAGCAAAAAGGTCGGGGGCTACGAGCAGTACTTC. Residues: CASKKVGGYEQYF. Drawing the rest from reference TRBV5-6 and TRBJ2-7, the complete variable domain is DAGVTQSPTHLIKTRGQQVTLRCSPKSGHDTVSWYQQALGQGPQFIFQYYEEEERQRGNFPDRFSGHQFPNYSSELNVNALLLGDSALYLCASKKVGGYEQYFGPGTRLTVT.